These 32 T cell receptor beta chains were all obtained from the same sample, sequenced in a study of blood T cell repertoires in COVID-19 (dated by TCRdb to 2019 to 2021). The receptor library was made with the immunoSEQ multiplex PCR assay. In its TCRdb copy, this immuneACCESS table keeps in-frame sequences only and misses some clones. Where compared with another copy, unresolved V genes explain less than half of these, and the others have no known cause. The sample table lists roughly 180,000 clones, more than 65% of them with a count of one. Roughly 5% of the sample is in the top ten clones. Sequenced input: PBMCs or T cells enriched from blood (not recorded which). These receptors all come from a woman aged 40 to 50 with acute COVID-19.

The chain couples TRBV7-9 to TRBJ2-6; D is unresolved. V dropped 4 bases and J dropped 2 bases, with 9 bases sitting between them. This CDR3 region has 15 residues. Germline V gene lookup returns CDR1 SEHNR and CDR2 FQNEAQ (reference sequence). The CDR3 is CASSYSSTGANVLTF. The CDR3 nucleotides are TGTGCCAGCAGCTACAGCTCAACTGGGGCCAACGTCCTGACTTTC.

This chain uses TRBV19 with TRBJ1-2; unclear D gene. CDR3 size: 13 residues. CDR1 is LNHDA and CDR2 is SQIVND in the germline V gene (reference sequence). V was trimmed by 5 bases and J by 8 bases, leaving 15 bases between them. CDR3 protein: CASSAARGVGYTF. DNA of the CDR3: TGTGCCAGTAGTGCCGCCCGGGGAGTCGGCTACACCTTC.

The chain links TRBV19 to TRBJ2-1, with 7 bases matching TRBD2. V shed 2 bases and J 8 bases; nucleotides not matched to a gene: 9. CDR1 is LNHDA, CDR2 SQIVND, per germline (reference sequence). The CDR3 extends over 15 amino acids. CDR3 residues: CASSIQAGVGDEQFF. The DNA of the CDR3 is TGTGCCAGTAGTATACAGGCGGGGGTGGGCGATGAGCAGTTCTTC.

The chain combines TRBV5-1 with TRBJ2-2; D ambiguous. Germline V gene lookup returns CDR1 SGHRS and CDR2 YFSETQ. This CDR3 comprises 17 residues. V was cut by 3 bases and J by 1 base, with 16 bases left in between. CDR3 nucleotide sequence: TGCGCCAGCAGCTCTTTCCCAACAGACCTGAACACCGGGGAGCTGTTTTTT. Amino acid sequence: CASSSFPTDLNTGELFF.

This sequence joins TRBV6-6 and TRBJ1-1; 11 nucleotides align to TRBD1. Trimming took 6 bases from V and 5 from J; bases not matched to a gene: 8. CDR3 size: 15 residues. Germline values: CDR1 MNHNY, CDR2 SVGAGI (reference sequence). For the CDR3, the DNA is TGTGCCAGCAGAACCGGGACAGGGGGAGGTACTGAAGCTTTCTTT. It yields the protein CASRTGTGGGTEAFF.

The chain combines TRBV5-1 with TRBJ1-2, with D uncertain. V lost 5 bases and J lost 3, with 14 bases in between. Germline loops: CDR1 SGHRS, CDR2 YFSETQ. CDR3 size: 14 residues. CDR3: CASRFGEGHYGYTF. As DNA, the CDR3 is TGCGCCAGCAGGTTCGGCGAGGGCCACTATGGCTACACCTTC.

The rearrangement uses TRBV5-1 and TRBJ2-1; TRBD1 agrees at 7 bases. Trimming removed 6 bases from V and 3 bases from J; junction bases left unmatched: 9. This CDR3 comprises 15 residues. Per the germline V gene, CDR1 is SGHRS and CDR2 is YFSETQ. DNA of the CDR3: TGCGCCAGCAAACCCCGGACAGGTATCTACAATGAGCAGTTCTTC. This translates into CASKPRTGIYNEQFF.

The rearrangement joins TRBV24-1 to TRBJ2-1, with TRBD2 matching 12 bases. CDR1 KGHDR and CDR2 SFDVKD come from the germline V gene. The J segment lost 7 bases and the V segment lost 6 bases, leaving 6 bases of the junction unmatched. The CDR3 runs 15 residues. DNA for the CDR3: TGTGCCACCAGTCTAGCGGGAGGGCCGCAGAATGAGCAGTTCTTC. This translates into CATSLAGGPQNEQFF.

CDR3 DNA: TGTGCCAGCTCCCGGGACTACAACACCGGGGAGCTGTTTTTT. Protein: CASSRDYNTGELFF. The chain carries TRBV6-6 and TRBJ2-2; 7 bases match TRBD2. Germline lookup yields CDR1 MNHNY and CDR2 SVGAGI (reference sequence). CDR3 length: 14 residues. Trimming cost V 8 bases and J 2 bases; bases outside gene matches: 5.

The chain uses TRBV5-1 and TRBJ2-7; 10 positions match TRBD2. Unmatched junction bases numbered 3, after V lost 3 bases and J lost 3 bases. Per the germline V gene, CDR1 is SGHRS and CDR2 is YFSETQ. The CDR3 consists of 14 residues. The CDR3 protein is CASSSTSGYYEQYV. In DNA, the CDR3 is TGCGCCAGCAGCTCGACTAGCGGGTACTACGAGCAGTACGTC.

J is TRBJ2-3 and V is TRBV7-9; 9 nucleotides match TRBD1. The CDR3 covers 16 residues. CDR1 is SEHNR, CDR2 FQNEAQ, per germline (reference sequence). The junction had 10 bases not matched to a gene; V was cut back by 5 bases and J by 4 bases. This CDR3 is CASSPRTGEFADTQYF. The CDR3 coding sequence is TGTGCCAGCAGCCCCCGGACAGGGGAGTTTGCAGATACGCAGTATTTT.

CDR3 DNA: TGTGCCAGCAGGGGGGACAGAGGCACAGATACGCAGTATTTT. Its protein product is CASRGDRGTDTQYF. The chain joins TRBV6-5 to TRBJ2-3, with TRBD1 identical over 7 bases. Trimming at V came to 6 bases and at J to 1 base, leaving 4 bases not matched to a gene. Per the germline V gene, CDR1 is MNHEY and CDR2 is SVGAGI. This CDR3 comprises 14 residues.

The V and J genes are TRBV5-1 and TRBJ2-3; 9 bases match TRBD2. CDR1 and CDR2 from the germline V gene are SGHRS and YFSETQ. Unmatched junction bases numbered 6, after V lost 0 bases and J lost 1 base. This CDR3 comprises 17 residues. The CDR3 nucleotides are TGCGCCAGCAGCTTGGCTTCTAGCGGGACGGGCACAGATACGCAGTATTTT. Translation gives CASSLASSGTGTDTQYF.

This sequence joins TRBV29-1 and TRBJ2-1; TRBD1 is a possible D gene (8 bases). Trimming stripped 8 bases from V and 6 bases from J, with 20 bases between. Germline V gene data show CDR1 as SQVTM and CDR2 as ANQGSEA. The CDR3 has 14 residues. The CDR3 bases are TGCAGCTCTTCCCAGGGGGGGACAGGCAATGAGCAGTTCTTC. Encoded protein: CSSSQGGTGNEQFF.

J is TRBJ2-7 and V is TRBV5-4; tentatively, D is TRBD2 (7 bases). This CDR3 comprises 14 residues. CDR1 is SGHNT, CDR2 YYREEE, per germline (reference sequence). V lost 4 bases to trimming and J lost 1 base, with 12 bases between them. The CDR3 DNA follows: TGTGCCAGCAGCCCGGGGGGCAGATCCTACGAGCAGTACTTC. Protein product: CASSPGGRSYEQYF.

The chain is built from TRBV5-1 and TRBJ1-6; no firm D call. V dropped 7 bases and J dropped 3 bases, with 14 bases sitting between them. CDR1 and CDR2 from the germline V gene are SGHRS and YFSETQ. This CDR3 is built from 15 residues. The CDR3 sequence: CASRSNPVYNSPLHF. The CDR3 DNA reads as TGCGCCAGCCGTTCAAATCCGGTCTATAATTCACCCCTCCACTTT.

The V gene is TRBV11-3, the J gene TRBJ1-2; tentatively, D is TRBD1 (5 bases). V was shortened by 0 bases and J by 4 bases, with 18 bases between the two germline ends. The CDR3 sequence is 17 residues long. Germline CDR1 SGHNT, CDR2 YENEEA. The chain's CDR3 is CASSLDPAAGSLYGYTF. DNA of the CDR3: TGTGCCAGCAGCTTAGATCCGGCGGCAGGGTCTCTCTATGGCTACACCTTC.

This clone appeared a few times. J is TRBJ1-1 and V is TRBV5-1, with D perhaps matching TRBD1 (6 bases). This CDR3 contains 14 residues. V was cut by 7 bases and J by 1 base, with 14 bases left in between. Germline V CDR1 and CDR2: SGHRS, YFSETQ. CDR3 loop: CASFRGGGNTEAFF. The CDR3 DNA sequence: TGCGCCAGCTTCAGGGGAGGGGGGAACACTGAAGCTTTCTTT.

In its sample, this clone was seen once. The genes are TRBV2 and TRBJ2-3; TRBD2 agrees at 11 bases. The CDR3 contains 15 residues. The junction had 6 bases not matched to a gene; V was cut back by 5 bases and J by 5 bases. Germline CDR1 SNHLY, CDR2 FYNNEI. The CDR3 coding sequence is TGTGCCAGCAGTCGACTAGCGGGAAACTTAGATACGCAGTATTTT. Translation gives CASSRLAGNLDTQYF.

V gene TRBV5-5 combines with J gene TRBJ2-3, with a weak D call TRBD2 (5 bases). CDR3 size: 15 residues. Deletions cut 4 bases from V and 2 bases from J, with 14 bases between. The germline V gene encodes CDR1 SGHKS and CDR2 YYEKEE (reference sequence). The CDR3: CASSLLGVYTDTQYF. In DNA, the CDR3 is TGTGCCAGCAGCCTCCTCGGGGTATACACAGATACGCAGTATTTT.

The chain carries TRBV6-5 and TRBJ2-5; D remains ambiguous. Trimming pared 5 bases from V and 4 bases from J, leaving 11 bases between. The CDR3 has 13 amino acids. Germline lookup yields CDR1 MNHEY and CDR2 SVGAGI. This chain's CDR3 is CASSPRIGETQYF. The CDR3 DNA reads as TGTGCCAGCAGTCCTAGAATAGGAGAGACCCAGTACTTC.

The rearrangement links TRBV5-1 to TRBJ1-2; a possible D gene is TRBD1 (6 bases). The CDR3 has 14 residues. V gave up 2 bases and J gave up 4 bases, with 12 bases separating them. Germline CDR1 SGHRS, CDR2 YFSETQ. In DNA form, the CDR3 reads TGCGCCAGCAGCTTCGGACAGACCGTCTATGGCTACACCTTC. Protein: CASSFGQTVYGYTF.

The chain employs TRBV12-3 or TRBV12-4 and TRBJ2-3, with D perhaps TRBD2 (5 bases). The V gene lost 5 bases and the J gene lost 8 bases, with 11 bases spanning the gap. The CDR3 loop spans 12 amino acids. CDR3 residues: CASSMIARTQYF. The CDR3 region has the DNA TGTGCCAGCAGTATGATAGCGCGTACGCAGTATTTT.

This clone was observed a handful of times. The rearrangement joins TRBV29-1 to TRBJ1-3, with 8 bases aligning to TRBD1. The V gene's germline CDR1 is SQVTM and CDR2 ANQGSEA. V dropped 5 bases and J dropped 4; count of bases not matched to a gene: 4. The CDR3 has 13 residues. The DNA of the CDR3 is TGCAGCGTTACTTGGACAGGGGGAAACACCATATATTTT. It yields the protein CSVTWTGGNTIYF. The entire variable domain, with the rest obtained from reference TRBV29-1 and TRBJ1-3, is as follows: SAVISQKPSRDICQRGTSLTIQCQVDSQVTMMFWYRQQPGQSLTLIATANQGSEATYESGFVIDKFPISRPNLTFSTLTVSNMSPEDSSIYLCSVTWTGGNTIYFGEGSWLTVV.

The CDR3 coding sequence is TGTGCCAGCACCACAAGAGGGAATGAGCAGTTCTTC. It specifies CASTTRGNEQFF. This chain uses TRBV6-5 with TRBJ2-1, with a tentative D call TRBD2 (5 bases). The CDR3 length is 12 residues. Germline V gene data show CDR1 as MNHEY and CDR2 as SVGAGI. V was cut by 7 bases and J by 7 bases, with 11 bases left in between.

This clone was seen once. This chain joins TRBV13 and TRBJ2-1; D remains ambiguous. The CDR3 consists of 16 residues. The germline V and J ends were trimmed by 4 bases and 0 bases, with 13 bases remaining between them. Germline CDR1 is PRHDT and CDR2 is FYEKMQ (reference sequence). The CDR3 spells CASSSDSFPSYNEQFF. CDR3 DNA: TGTGCCAGCAGCTCCGACTCTTTCCCCTCCTACAATGAGCAGTTCTTC.

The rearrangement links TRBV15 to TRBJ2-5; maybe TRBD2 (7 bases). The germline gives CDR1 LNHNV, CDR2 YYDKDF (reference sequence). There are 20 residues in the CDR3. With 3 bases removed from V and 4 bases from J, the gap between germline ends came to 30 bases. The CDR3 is CATSSPLGGRGFQDRETQYF. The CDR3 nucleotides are TGTGCCACCAGCAGTCCATTGGGTGGGAGGGGGTTCCAAGACAGAGAGACCCAGTACTTC.

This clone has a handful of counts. The CDR3 DNA reads as TGCGCCAGCAGCGCCAGCGGGAGTAGTGGGGCCAACGTCCTGACTTTC. Translation: CASSASGSSGANVLTF. The V and J genes are TRBV5-1 and TRBJ2-6; TRBD2 matches at 8 bases. This CDR3 has 16 residues. CDR1 and CDR2 from the germline V gene are SGHRS and YFSETQ. The J segment lost 3 bases and the V segment lost 4 bases, leaving 6 bases of the junction unmatched.

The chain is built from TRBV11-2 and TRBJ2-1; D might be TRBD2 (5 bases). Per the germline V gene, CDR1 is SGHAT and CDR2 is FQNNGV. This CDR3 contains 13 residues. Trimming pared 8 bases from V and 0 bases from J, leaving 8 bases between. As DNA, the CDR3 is TGTGCCAGCGAAAGCGGCTCCTACAATGAGCAGTTCTTC. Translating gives CASESGSYNEQFF.

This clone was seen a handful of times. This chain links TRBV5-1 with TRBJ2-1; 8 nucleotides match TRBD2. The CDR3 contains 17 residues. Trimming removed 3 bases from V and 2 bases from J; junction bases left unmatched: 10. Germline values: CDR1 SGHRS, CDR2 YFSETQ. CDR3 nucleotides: TGCGCCAGCAGCTCGGGACTAGTGGGCCCCACCTACAATGAGCAGTTCTTC. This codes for CASSSGLVGPTYNEQFF.

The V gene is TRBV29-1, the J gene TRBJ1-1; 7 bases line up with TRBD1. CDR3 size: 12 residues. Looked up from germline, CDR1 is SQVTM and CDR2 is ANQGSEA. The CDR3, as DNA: TGCGTTACAGGGGCCCAGAACACTGAAGCTTTCTTT. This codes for CVTGAQNTEAFF.

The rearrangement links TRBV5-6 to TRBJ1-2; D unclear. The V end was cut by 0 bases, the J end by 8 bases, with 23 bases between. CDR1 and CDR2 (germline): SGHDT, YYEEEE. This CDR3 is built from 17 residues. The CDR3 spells CASSLANGEVYTGGYTF. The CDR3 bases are TGTGCCAGCAGCTTGGCCAATGGGGAGGTTTATACCGGCGGCTACACCTTC.